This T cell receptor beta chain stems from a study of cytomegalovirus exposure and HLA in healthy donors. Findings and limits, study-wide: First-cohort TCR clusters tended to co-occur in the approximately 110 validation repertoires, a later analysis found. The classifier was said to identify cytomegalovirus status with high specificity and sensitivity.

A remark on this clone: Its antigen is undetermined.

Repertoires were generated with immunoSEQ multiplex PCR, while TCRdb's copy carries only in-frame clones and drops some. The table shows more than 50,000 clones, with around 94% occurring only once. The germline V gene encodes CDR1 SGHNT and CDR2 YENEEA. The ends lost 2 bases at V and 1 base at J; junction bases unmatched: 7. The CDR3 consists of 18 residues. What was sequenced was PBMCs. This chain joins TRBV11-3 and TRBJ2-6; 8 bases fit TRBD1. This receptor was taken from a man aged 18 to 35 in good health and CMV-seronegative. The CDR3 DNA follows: TGTGCCAGCAGCTTAAATCAGGGGGCCGGTTCTGGGGCCAACGTCCTGACTTTC. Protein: CASSLNQGAGSGANVLTF.